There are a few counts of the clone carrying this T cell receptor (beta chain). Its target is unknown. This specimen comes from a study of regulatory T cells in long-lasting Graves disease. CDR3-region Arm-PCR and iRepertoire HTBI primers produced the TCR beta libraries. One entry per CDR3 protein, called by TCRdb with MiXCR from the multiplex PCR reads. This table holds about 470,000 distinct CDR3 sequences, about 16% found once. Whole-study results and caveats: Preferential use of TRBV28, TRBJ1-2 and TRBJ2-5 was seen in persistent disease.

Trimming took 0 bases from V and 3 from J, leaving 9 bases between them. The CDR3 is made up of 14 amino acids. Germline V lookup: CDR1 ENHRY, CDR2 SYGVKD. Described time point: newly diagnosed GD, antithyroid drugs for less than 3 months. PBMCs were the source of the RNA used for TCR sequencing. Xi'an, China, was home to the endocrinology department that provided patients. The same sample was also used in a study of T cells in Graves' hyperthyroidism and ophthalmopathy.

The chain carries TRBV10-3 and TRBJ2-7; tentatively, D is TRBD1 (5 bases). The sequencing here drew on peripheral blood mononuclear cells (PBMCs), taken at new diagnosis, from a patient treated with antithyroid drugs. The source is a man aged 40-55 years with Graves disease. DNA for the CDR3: TGTGCCATCAGTGAGTCGGGCAGGGTCTACGAGCAGTACTTC. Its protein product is CAISESGRVYEQYF.